These 24 T cell receptor beta chains originate from one sample sequenced in a study of beta chain features in type 1 diabetes. Of the isolated RNA, all was reverse transcribed, and so the sequenced material was expressed TCRB transcripts. Some clones are missing from TCRdb's copy, which holds only in-frame ones; the method was immunoSEQ multiplex PCR. The repertoire holds under 250,000 clones, about 30% seen once, with roughly 4.1% in the top ten. Sample: central memory CD4+ T cells from blood. These receptor sequences come from a young man in good health.

This clone was observed a few times. The rearrangement links TRBV25-1 to TRBJ2-7; D may match TRBD1 or TRBD2 (7 bases each). Germline CDR1 reads MGHDK; CDR2 reads SYGVNS. CDR3 length equals 14 residues. V was clipped by 4 bases and J by 3 bases, with 13 bases between them. The CDR3 nucleotides are TGTGCCAGCAGTGGCGACAGGGACTACTACGAGCAGTACTTC. Its translation is CASSGDRDYYEQYF.

Many counts were recorded for this clone. The V and J genes are TRBV29-1 and TRBJ2-7; D possibly corresponds to TRBD2 (5 bases). Germline CDR1 is SQVTM and CDR2 is ANQGSEA. Trimming removed 5 bases from V and 6 bases from J, with 14 bases in between. The CDR3 is 12 residues long. The DNA for the CDR3 is TGCAGCGTTAGAATCGGGGAACTCGAGCAGTACTTC. The encoded protein is CSVRIGELEQYF.

A single count supports this clone. The genes are TRBV5-4 and TRBJ1-1; D remains ambiguous. The CDR3 spans 14 residues. V was trimmed by 4 bases and J by 3 bases, leaving 13 bases between them. CDR1 and CDR2 (germline): SGHNT, YYREEE (reference sequence). CDR3 DNA: TGTGCCAGCAGCCAATCCTCGTTGGACACTGAAGCTTTCTTT. This gives the protein CASSQSSLDTEAFF.

In this sample, this clone turned up a few times. J is TRBJ2-1 and V is TRBV30; D not certain. The CDR3 is 13 residues long. The V end was cut by 1 base, the J end by 0 bases, with 4 bases between. In germline, CDR1 is GTSNPN, CDR2 SVGIG (reference sequence). The chain's CDR3 is CAWSESSYNEQFF. The CDR3 region has the DNA TGTGCCTGGAGTGAAAGCTCCTACAATGAGCAGTTCTTC.

This clone showed up just a few times. The chain combines TRBV29-1 with TRBJ1-1; 7 positions match TRBD1. V lost 6 bases to trimming and J lost 3 bases; unmatched junction nucleotides: 4. The CDR3 runs 12 residues. CDR1 is SQVTM and CDR2 is ANQGSEA in the germline V gene. The CDR3 region is CSVPGTDTEAFF. The CDR3 nucleotides are TGCAGCGTGCCCGGGACAGACACTGAAGCTTTCTTT.

The chain links TRBV10-3 to TRBJ2-3; 7 bases align to TRBD2. The CDR3 has 15 residues. Germline V gene sequence: CDR1 ENHRY, CDR2 SYGVKD. V lost 7 bases to trimming and J lost 0 bases; unmatched junction nucleotides: 7. In DNA form, the CDR3 reads TGTGCCATCAAGAGACTAGCTACTAGCACAGATACGCAGTATTTT. It codes for CAIKRLATSTDTQYF.

The rearrangement links TRBV28 to TRBJ2-7, with D uncertain. The CDR3 extends over 11 amino acids. In germline, CDR1 is MDHEN, CDR2 SYDVKM. V lost 7 bases and J lost 5, with 9 bases in between. The CDR3 region has the DNA TGTGCCAGCACTACTTATAACGAGCAGTACTTC. Amino acid sequence: CASTTYNEQYF.

This clone appeared a few times. The chain couples TRBV7-2 to TRBJ2-1; D uncertain. Germline values: CDR1 SGHTA, CDR2 FQGNSA. The V end was cut by 5 bases, the J end by 0 bases, with 11 bases between. This CDR3 is 15 amino acids long. CDR3 residues: CASSADVSSYNEQFF. The CDR3 DNA reads as TGTGCCAGCAGCGCGGACGTAAGCTCCTACAATGAGCAGTTCTTC.

This sequence joins TRBV5-6 and TRBJ2-4, with TRBD2 matching over 7 bases. In germline, CDR1 is SGHDT, CDR2 YYEEEE. The CDR3 consists of 16 residues. Trimming cost V 0 bases and J 2 bases; bases outside gene matches: 5. CDR3 DNA: TGTGCCAGCAGCTTGGACCTAGCGGCCCCCAAAAACATTCAGTACTTC. Amino acids: CASSLDLAAPKNIQYF.

The chain combines TRBV15 with TRBJ1-5, with D uncertain. V was clipped by 5 bases and J by 6 bases, with 8 bases between them. CDR3 length equals 12 residues. The germline gives CDR1 LNHNV, CDR2 YYDKDF (reference sequence). As DNA, the CDR3 is TGTGCCACCAGCGGATCAAGTCAGCCCCAGCATTTT. It specifies CATSGSSQPQHF.

This clone was counted at least ten times. The chain combines TRBV7-8 with TRBJ2-3, with TRBD2 matching 8 bases. Germline CDR1 is SGHVS and CDR2 is FQNEAQ. This CDR3 is built from 15 residues. Trimming removed 4 bases from V and 2 bases from J; junction bases left unmatched: 5. CDR3 loop: CASSSRGGHTDTQYF. DNA for the CDR3: TGTGCCAGCAGCTCCCGGGGGGGGCACACAGATACGCAGTATTTT.

This clone has a handful of counts. The chain combines TRBV30 with TRBJ1-2; 8 bases fit TRBD1. J lost 6 bases, V lost 5 bases, and 8 bases had no gene match. This CDR3 has 13 amino acids. CDR1 and CDR2 (germline): GTSNPN, SVGIG (reference sequence). The CDR3 DNA reads TGTGCCTGGTACAGGGGGAGAGGTGATGGCTACACCTTC. As protein: CAWYRGRGDGYTF.

This clone was detected a few times. This chain connects TRBV30 to TRBJ2-3; 8 nucleotides line up with TRBD2. Trimming took 0 bases from V and 4 from J; bases not matched to a gene: 3. The CDR3 consists of 14 residues. In germline, CDR1 is GTSNPN, CDR2 SVGIG (reference sequence). The CDR3 nucleotides are TGTGCCTGGAGTGTAGCGGGAGCCCCAGATACGCAGTATTTT. Translating it yields CAWSVAGAPDTQYF.

The rearrangement links TRBV28 to TRBJ2-7; D not resolved. The V gene's germline CDR1 is MDHEN and CDR2 SYDVKM. This CDR3 is built from 17 residues. V was pared by 8 bases and J by 0 bases, with 23 bases between. The CDR3 nucleotides read TGTGCCAGCGCCCCCTCGAGCAGCCTTCTGTCCTCCTACGAGCAGTACTTC. This codes for CASAPSSSLLSSYEQYF.

The chain is built from TRBV2 and TRBJ2-4; TRBD2 might be the D (6 bases). Germline values: CDR1 SNHLY, CDR2 FYNNEI. The V gene lost 7 bases and the J gene lost 1 base, with 14 bases spanning the gap. This CDR3 comprises 15 residues. In DNA form, the CDR3 reads TGTGCCAGCACCGGGGACTCTCAGGCCAAAAACATTCAGTACTTC. It yields the protein CASTGDSQAKNIQYF.

The CDR3 DNA sequence: TGTGCCAGCAGCCTAACCCGGGCAGGAACAGATACGCAGTATTTT. This gives the protein CASSLTRAGTDTQYF. This rearrangement joins TRBV28 to TRBJ2-3; D call uncertain. The V gene's germline CDR1 is MDHEN and CDR2 SYDVKM. The CDR3 consists of 15 residues. V lost 6 bases and J 3 bases, leaving 16 bases between the germline ends.

V usage is TRBV6-5 and J usage is TRBJ1-1; possibly TRBD1 for D (6 bases). Germline loops: CDR1 MNHEY, CDR2 SVGAGI. Trimming removed 5 bases at V and 6 bases at J, with 7 bases between. The CDR3 has 11 residues. The CDR3 region has the DNA TGTGCCAGCAGTCCAGGGGCTGAAGCTTTCTTT. Amino acids: CASSPGAEAFF.

This chain joins TRBV29-1 and TRBJ2-1; no definite D call. Germline V lookup: CDR1 SQVTM, CDR2 ANQGSEA. With 6 bases removed from V and 6 bases from J, the gap between germline ends came to 9 bases. The CDR3 extends over 11 amino acids. The CDR3: CSVVRSNEQFF. As DNA, the CDR3 is TGCAGCGTCGTCAGGAGCAATGAGCAGTTCTTC.

This clone was detected a few times. The chain is built from TRBV11-2 and TRBJ2-1; no definite D call. Germline V gives CDR1 SGHAT, CDR2 FQNNGV. The CDR3 loop spans 14 amino acids. Deletions cut 4 bases from V and 7 bases from J, with 14 bases between. CDR3 loop: CASSSLLGRNEQFF. The CDR3 bases are TGTGCCAGCAGCTCTCTCTTGGGCAGGAATGAGCAGTTCTTC.

This clone was seen a single time. The chain employs TRBV6-5 and TRBJ2-7, with TRBD1 matching 7 bases. CDR1 and CDR2 (germline): MNHEY, SVGAGI. V gave up 6 bases and J gave up 1 base; unmatched junction bases: 6. This CDR3 has 14 residues. CDR3 sequence (DNA): TGTGCCAGCAGGGCGGACAGGCAGTCCTACGAGCAGTACTTC. This sequence encodes CASRADRQSYEQYF.

The CDR3, as DNA: TGCGCCAGCAGCCCGGGACAGGGAGAGACCCAGTACTTC. The encoded protein is CASSPGQGETQYF. V gene TRBV5-1 combines with J gene TRBJ2-5, with TRBD1 matching over 9 bases. CDR1 SGHRS and CDR2 YFSETQ come from the germline V gene. The CDR3 contains 13 residues. V lost 4 bases to trimming and J lost 4 bases; unmatched junction nucleotides: 2.

This clone was picked up a small number of times. The CDR3 reads CASSLQGPGTQYF. The CDR3 bases are TGTGCCAGCAGCTTGCAGGGACCGGGGACCCAGTACTTC. J is TRBJ2-5 and V is TRBV5-4, with D perhaps given as TRBD1 or TRBD2 (5 bases each). Per the germline V gene, CDR1 is SGHNT and CDR2 is YYREEE (reference sequence). V was cut by 1 base and J by 7 bases, with 11 bases left in between. The CDR3 covers 13 residues.

CDR3 in DNA: TGTGCCTGGAGTCGGGACCCCGGAGGAAGCTACACCTTC. Protein: CAWSRDPGGSYTF. The chain recombines TRBV30 with TRBJ1-2; a possible D gene is TRBD1 (5 bases). The CDR3 has 13 amino acids. With 2 bases removed from V and 9 bases from J, the gap between germline ends came to 16 bases. Looked up from germline, CDR1 is GTSNPN and CDR2 is SVGIG (reference sequence).

This clone appeared a few times. The chain is built from TRBV10-3 and TRBJ2-7; tentatively, D is TRBD2 (6 bases). CDR3 length: 14 residues. Germline CDR1 is ENHRY and CDR2 is SYGVKD. V lost 3 bases and J 3 bases, leaving 12 bases between the germline ends. The CDR3 here is CAISDTSQNYEQYF. DNA of the CDR3: TGTGCCATCAGTGACACTAGCCAGAACTACGAGCAGTACTTC.